This entry is about one T cell receptor (beta chain). These data come from a study of patients and donors after allogeneic stem cell transplantation. Trimming took 4 bases from V and 8 from J; bases not matched to a gene: 17. The CDR3 has 16 amino acids. Germline assignment: CDR1 DFQATT and CDR2 SNEGSKA (reference sequence). Each CDR3 protein gets one entry after TCRdb re-called the RT-PCR reads with MiXCR. The sample lists 900,000 to 1,000,000 distinct CDR3 sequences, 18% occurring once. The receptor was derived from a human donor who was either an allogeneic HSCT recipient or a stem cell or donor lymphocyte infusion donor (not recorded which). It is not recorded whose cells these are; they may come from a transplant donor. This sequence joins TRBV20-1 and TRBJ2-1; 7 positions agree with TRBD2. The sequencing sample was made of blood, either unsorted or a sorted T cell fraction (not recorded which). The CDR3 loop is CSATPWGERGGHEQFF. The DNA for the CDR3 is TGCAGTGCTACCCCCTGGGGCGAGCGGGGAGGCCATGAGCAGTTCTTC.